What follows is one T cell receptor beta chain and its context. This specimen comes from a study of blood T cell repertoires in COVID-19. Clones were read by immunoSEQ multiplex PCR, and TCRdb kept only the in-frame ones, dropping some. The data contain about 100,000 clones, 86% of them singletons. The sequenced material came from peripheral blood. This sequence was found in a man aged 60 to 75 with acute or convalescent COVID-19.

Here the CDR3 DNA reads TGTGCCATCGCGGACCGCGGGGAGCCCCAGCATTTT. Translating gives CAIADRGEPQHF. The V and J genes are TRBV10-3 and TRBJ1-5; D gene unclear. This CDR3 has 12 amino acids. Trimming took 8 bases from V and 8 from J, leaving 13 bases between them. CDR1 and CDR2 from the germline V gene are ENHRY and SYGVKD.